This T cell receptor (beta chain) was sequenced during a study of OX40 agonist ivuxolimab in advanced cancers. Concerning the study at large: Ivuxolimab, which targeted the costimulatory receptor OX40 (CD134), was an agonistic, fully human IgG2 monoclonal antibody. Intravenous ivuxolimab was administered to patients every 2 weeks at six dose levels: 0.01, 0.1, 0.3, 1.5, 3 and 10 mg/kg. Of the 50 to 55 patients in dose escalation, approximately 20 had hepatocellular carcinoma, roughly 15 had melanoma, 9 had renal cell carcinoma and 9 had head and neck cancer. In the dose-escalation cohort, roughly 80% of patients were male, and the mean age was about 55 years, with a range of roughly 23 to 85. Patients were allowed to have had prior anti-PD-1, anti-PD-L1 or anti-CTLA-4 therapy, and approximately 40% of the dose-escalation patients had been treated with checkpoint inhibitors. Partial responses occurred in three dose-escalation patients: two with cutaneous melanoma and one with hepatocellular carcinoma. Peripheral TCRbeta sequencing was intended to test whether TCR sequence diversity was altered and clonal T-cell expansion was caused by ivuxolimab. The monotherapy dose-escalation portion (N ≈ 52 patients) of the phase I ivuxolimab trial is reported in the paper.

To sequence the TCRbeta CDR3 region, genomic DNA was isolated from the sorted cells. The immunoSEQ Assay was used for sequencing of TCRbeta CDR3 regions. Here the immuneACCESS table is served through TCRdb, limited to in-frame sequences with V and J called. Missing clones are a known gap in these copies; in checked studies unresolved V genes cover under half, and the rest lacks a known reason. The sample profile shows fewer than 65,000 clones; roughly 84% of them were found once. In total, the top ten clones hold roughly 27% of the sample. For this clone: Its antigen is unknown. Base quality data are lacking; no much larger clone is found one base away.

Broad study findings and their caveats: Which antigens the clonally expanded peripheral T cells were specific for was not determined. In the 0.1-3.0 mg/kg groups, partial responders were among the patients with the lowest normalized peripheral clonal expansion, particularly in CD8+ T cells. After ivuxolimab, expanded clones were on average more numerous among CD8+ T cells than among CD4+ T cells. At doses of 0.1 to 3.0 mg/kg, clonal expansion of both CD4+ and CD8+ blood T cells was observed from baseline to week 6. Low levels of normalized T-cell clonal expansion were also seen in some nonresponding patients.

The trial excluded patients who had a history of autoimmune disease or who were on systemic immunosuppression. In every dose cohort, peripheral blood was drawn for TCR sequencing at baseline, cycle 4 day 1, and cycle 7 day 1. The samples were drawn from a first-in-human, open-label, multicenter phase I dose-escalation trial of ivuxolimab. Adults with locally advanced or metastatic melanoma, renal cell, hepatocellular, or head and neck squamous cell carcinoma were enrolled in the trial. CD4+ and CD8+ T cells were sorted separately from peripheral blood before TCR sequencing. The CDR3 has 14 amino acids, counting the end cysteine and phenylalanine. Solely the CDR3 DNA is kept, with 42 bases framed from the first base. The germline ends are 10 bases apart after V is trimmed by 5 bases and J by 0 bases. Per the germline V gene, MNHEY is the CDR1 and SVGAGI is the CDR2.

This specimen consisted of CD4+ or CD8+ T cells sorted from blood, obtained in a trial of the OX40 agonist ivuxolimab. This chain is built from TRBV6-5 and TRBJ1-1; no D segment can be confidently identified. This sequence originates from an adult with an advanced solid tumor such as melanoma, head and neck, liver or kidney cancer. The CDR3 region: CASSPMGMNTEAFF. The nucleotide sequence is given as TGTGCCAGCAGTCCTATGGGCATGAACACTGAAGCTTTCTTT.